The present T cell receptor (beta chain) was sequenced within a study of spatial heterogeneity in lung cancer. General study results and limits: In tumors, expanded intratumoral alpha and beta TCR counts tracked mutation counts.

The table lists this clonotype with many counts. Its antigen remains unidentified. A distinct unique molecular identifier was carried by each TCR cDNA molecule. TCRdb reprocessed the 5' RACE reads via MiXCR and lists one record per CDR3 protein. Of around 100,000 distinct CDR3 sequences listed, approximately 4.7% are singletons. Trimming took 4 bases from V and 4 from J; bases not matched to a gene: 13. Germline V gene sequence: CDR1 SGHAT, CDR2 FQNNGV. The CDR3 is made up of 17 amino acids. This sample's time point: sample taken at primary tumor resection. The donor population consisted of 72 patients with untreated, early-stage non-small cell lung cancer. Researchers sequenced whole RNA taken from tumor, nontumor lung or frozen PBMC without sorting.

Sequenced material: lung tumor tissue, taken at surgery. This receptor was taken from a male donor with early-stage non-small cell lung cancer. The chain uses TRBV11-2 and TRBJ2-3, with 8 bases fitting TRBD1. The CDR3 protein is CASSSSYRGIGSDTQYF. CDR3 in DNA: TGTGCCAGCAGCTCTTCCTACAGGGGGATTGGGTCAGATACGCAGTATTTT.